These 26 T cell receptor beta chains were sequenced from one sample in a study of T cell responses to AZD1222 COVID-19 vaccine. Produced via immunoSEQ multiplex PCR; TCRdb's table is partial and in-frame only. The sample includes around 140,000 clones, around 93% seen only once; the top ten take 3% to 4%. Sequences were derived from peripheral blood, sampled 28 days after the second AZD1222 dose. All receptors come from an adult who received the AZD1222 COVID-19 vaccine.

This chain links TRBV7-9 with TRBJ2-7; D possibly corresponds to TRBD1 (6 bases). This CDR3 comprises 15 residues. CDR1 is SEHNR, CDR2 FQNEAQ, per germline (reference sequence). Trimming shortened V by 2 bases and J by 3 bases, and 14 bases separated the two germline ends. CDR3 region: CASSLSSTGDYEQYF. The CDR3 DNA sequence: TGTGCCAGCAGCTTATCTTCGACAGGAGACTACGAGCAGTACTTC.

The chain is built from TRBV5-1 and TRBJ1-1; 9 positions agree with TRBD1. This CDR3 is 18 amino acids long. Germline assignment: CDR1 SGHRS and CDR2 YFSETQ. With 4 bases clipped from V and 4 bases from J, the junction kept 17 bases outside the gene matches. As DNA, the CDR3 is TGCGCCAGCAGCGTTCGCCCGGGACAGGGTATTTTGGGCACTGAAGCTTTCTTT. This encodes CASSVRPGQGILGTEAFF.

The chain has TRBV10-3 and TRBJ1-1; 9 nucleotides line up with TRBD1. The CDR3 loop spans 14 amino acids. The V gene's germline CDR1 is ENHRY and CDR2 SYGVKD. V dropped 4 bases and J dropped 1; count of bases not matched to a gene: 1. CDR3 nucleotides: TGTGCCATCAGTGGGGGACAGGGGAACACTGAAGCTTTCTTT. It yields the protein CAISGGQGNTEAFF.

The V and J genes are TRBV6-5 and TRBJ2-1; perhaps TRBD2 as D (7 bases). Trimming left V 4 bases short and J 5 bases short, with 15 bases between. The germline CDR1 and CDR2 sequences are MNHEY and SVGAGI. The CDR3 runs 15 residues. The CDR3 here is CASSSGGQGNNEQFF. The CDR3 DNA follows: TGTGCCAGCAGTTCGGGGGGCCAAGGAAACAATGAGCAGTTCTTC.

This rearrangement joins TRBV6-1 to TRBJ2-5; the D gene is possibly TRBD2 (6 bases). Trimming took 8 bases from V and 0 from J, leaving 10 bases between them. Germline CDR1 is MNHNS and CDR2 is SASEGT. The CDR3 runs 13 residues. CDR3 sequence: CASYLANQETQYF. CDR3 bases: TGTGCCAGCTACCTAGCGAACCAAGAGACCCAGTACTTC.

This clone was detected once. The chain joins TRBV19 to TRBJ1-1; 11 bases fit TRBD1. Germline CDR1 LNHDA, CDR2 SQIVND (reference sequence). Trimming took 5 bases from V and 0 from J; bases not matched to a gene: 8. This CDR3 contains 17 residues. CDR3 in amino acids: CASSPGTGGPLNTEAFF. The CDR3, as DNA: TGTGCCAGTAGTCCAGGGACAGGGGGGCCGTTGAACACTGAAGCTTTCTTT. The variable domain in full, completed from reference TRBV19 and TRBJ1-1, reads DGGITQSPKYLFRKEGQNVTLSCEQNLNHDAMYWYRQDPGQGLRLIYYSQIVNDFQKGDIAEGYSVSREKKESFPLTVTSAQKNPTAFYLCASSPGTGGPLNTEAFFGQGTRLTVV.

The chain has TRBV5-6 and TRBJ1-5; maybe TRBD1 (5 bases). Deletions cut 2 bases from V and 5 bases from J, with 11 bases between. Looked up from germline, CDR1 is SGHDT and CDR2 is YYEEEE. The CDR3 is 14 amino acids. The CDR3 DNA reads TGTGCCAGCAGCTTCCGCAGGGTCGATCAGCCCCAGCATTTT. It specifies CASSFRRVDQPQHF.

J is TRBJ1-2 and V is TRBV6-6, with 9 bases aligning to TRBD1. With 5 bases clipped from V and 8 bases from J, the junction kept 9 bases outside the gene matches. The CDR3 has 14 residues. Germline loops: CDR1 MNHNY, CDR2 SVGAGI (reference sequence). CDR3 in DNA: TGTGCCAGCAGTCTGCAACAGGGGGCCTACGGCTACACCTTC. Translating gives CASSLQQGAYGYTF.

The rearrangement uses TRBV24-1 and TRBJ1-3; TRBD1 matches 7 bases. Per germline, CDR1 KGHDR and CDR2 SFDVKD. The CDR3 loop spans 14 amino acids. The J segment lost 4 bases and the V segment lost 7 bases, leaving 6 bases of the junction unmatched. CDR3 amino acids: CATSTQGNGNTIYF. The CDR3 DNA follows: TGTGCCACCAGCACACAGGGGAACGGAAACACCATATATTTT.

CDR3: CAWGRETGELFF. The CDR3 DNA follows: TGTGCCTGGGGACGGGAGACCGGGGAGCTGTTTTTT. The chain joins TRBV30 to TRBJ2-2; a weak D match, TRBD2 (6 bases). Trimming removed 5 bases at V and 5 bases at J, with 9 bases between. The CDR3 consists of 12 residues. Germline V gene data show CDR1 as GTSNPN and CDR2 as SVGIG (reference sequence).

This rearrangement joins TRBV6-5 to TRBJ2-2; a possible D gene is TRBD1 (6 bases). The CDR3 covers 15 residues. Per the germline V gene, CDR1 is MNHEY and CDR2 is SVGAGI. V was shortened by 6 bases and J by 5 bases, with 16 bases between the two germline ends. DNA for the CDR3: TGTGCCAGCAGCCTCACAGGGAAAGCAACCGGGGAGCTGTTTTTT. It codes for CASSLTGKATGELFF.

The rearrangement joins TRBV19 to TRBJ1-2, with D possibly TRBD1 on 5 matching bases. Trimming removed 3 bases from V and 6 bases from J, with 14 bases in between. Germline CDR1 LNHDA, CDR2 SQIVND (reference sequence). The length of the CDR3 is 14 residues. The CDR3 bases are TGTGCCAGTAGTATCGGCGGGGGAATAAATGGCTACACCTTC. It translates to CASSIGGGINGYTF.

The chain recombines TRBV28 with TRBJ2-5; possibly TRBD1 for D (6 bases). V was shortened by 2 bases and J by 5 bases, with 18 bases between the two germline ends. From germline, CDR1 is MDHEN and CDR2 SYDVKM. The CDR3 totals 16 residues. CDR3 region: CASSLRSAGEGETQYF. Here the CDR3 DNA reads TGTGCCAGCAGTTTAAGGTCGGCAGGGGAAGGGGAGACCCAGTACTTC.

The chain joins TRBV21-1 to TRBJ1-2. TRBV21-1 is recorded as a pseudogene. The CDR3 loop spans 14 amino acids. The chain's CDR3 is CASSKGFTYYGYTF. The CDR3 bases are TGTGCCAGCAGCAAAGGCTTCACGTACTATGGCTACACCTTC.

The V call is TRBV9, the J call TRBJ2-7; no clear D. Germline CDR1 reads SGDLS; CDR2 reads YYNGEE. The length of the CDR3 is 13 residues. Trimming cost V 4 bases and J 7 bases, with 15 bases left between them. The CDR3 sequence: CASSFTPDLEQYF. DNA for the CDR3: TGTGCCAGCAGCTTCACCCCTGATTTGGAGCAGTACTTC.

This chain uses TRBV13 with TRBJ2-7; D is undetermined. Per germline, CDR1 PRHDT and CDR2 FYEKMQ (reference sequence). The V end was cut by 7 bases, the J end by 0 bases, with 19 bases between. This CDR3 comprises 16 residues. CDR3 loop: CASTSTRARPSYEQYF. DNA for the CDR3: TGTGCCAGCACCTCTACCCGAGCTAGACCCTCCTACGAGCAGTACTTC.

The gene calls are TRBV4-3 and TRBJ2-5, with D perhaps given as TRBD1 or TRBD2 (7 bases each). V lost 0 bases, J lost 1 base, and 27 bases lay in between. The CDR3 is made up of 21 amino acids. Germline loops: CDR1 LGHNA, CDR2 YSLEER. The CDR3 here is CASSQEDIGDRRLAAQETQYF. The DNA for the CDR3 is TGCGCCAGCAGCCAAGAGGATATAGGGGACAGAAGGCTAGCGGCCCAAGAGACCCAGTACTTC.

This clone was seen a few times. The chain uses TRBV13 and TRBJ2-2; D remains ambiguous. This CDR3 is built from 12 residues. CDR1 and CDR2 (germline): PRHDT, FYEKMQ (reference sequence). The V gene lost 5 bases and the J gene lost 9 bases, with 10 bases spanning the gap. The CDR3 loop reads CASSPVEWELFF. The CDR3 DNA reads TGTGCCAGCAGCCCCGTCGAGTGGGAGCTGTTTTTT. Based on the CDR3 plus reference TRBV13 and TRBJ2-2, the full variable domain is AAGVIQSPRHLIKEKRETATLKCYPIPRHDTVYWYQQGPGQDPQFLISFYEKMQSDKGSIPDRFSAQQFSDYHSELNMSSLELGDSALYFCASSPVEWELFFGEGSRLTVL.

This chain joins TRBV10-3 and TRBJ2-5; 11 bases agree with TRBD2. Germline V gene lookup returns CDR1 ENHRY and CDR2 SYGVKD. V gave up 6 bases and J gave up 2 bases; unmatched junction bases: 5. The CDR3 runs 15 residues. CDR3: CAIRGTSGPQETQYF. CDR3 nucleotides: TGTGCCATCAGGGGGACTAGCGGCCCTCAAGAGACCCAGTACTTC.

The chain couples TRBV15 to TRBJ1-2; possible D gene TRBD1, 6 bases. Trimming took 0 bases from V and 4 from J, leaving 15 bases between them. Germline values: CDR1 LNHNV, CDR2 YYDKDF (reference sequence). This CDR3 has 16 residues. CDR3 nucleotides: TGTGCCACCAGCAGAGATAAGAAGGACAGCCGCTATGGCTACACCTTC. Amino acid sequence: CATSRDKKDSRYGYTF.

The rearrangement uses TRBV10-1 and TRBJ1-1, with TRBD1 matching 7 bases. The CDR3 runs to 14 residues. Germline CDR1 WNHNN, CDR2 SYGVQD (reference sequence). After removal of 5 bases from V and 4 bases from J, the junction contained 7 bases not matched to a gene. Here the CDR3 DNA reads TGCGCCAGCAGTCACGGGCAGGGGGTCACTGAAGCTTTCTTT. It is translated as CASSHGQGVTEAFF.

This clone was detected only once. V gene TRBV4-2 combines with J gene TRBJ1-1; 7 bases agree with TRBD1. Germline CDR1 reads LGHNA; CDR2 reads YNFKEQ. The CDR3 contains 14 residues. After removal of 3 bases from V and 3 bases from J, the junction contained 4 bases not matched to a gene. CDR3 residues: CASSQTQGHTEAFF. The CDR3 nucleotides are TGTGCCAGCAGCCAGACACAGGGGCACACTGAAGCTTTCTTT.

The chain combines TRBV11-3 with TRBJ2-1; D gene uncertain. V was shortened by 4 bases and J by 6 bases, with 19 bases between the two germline ends. This CDR3 has 16 residues. CDR1 and CDR2 (germline): SGHNT, YENEEA. The CDR3 DNA sequence: TGTGCCAGCAGCTCTCCCATTGCCAGAAGGCGCAATGAGCAGTTCTTC. Translated: CASSSPIARRRNEQFF.

J is TRBJ2-7 and V is TRBV29-1; perhaps TRBD1 as D (5 bases). V was shortened by 0 bases and J by 0 bases, with 9 bases between the two germline ends. The length of the CDR3 is 14 residues. Germline assignment: CDR1 SQVTM and CDR2 ANQGSEA. The CDR3 DNA follows: TGCAGCGTTGAAGACAACAGGAGCTCCTACGAGCAGTACTTC. Encoded protein: CSVEDNRSSYEQYF.

This chain links TRBV5-1 with TRBJ1-2; TRBD1 might be the D (6 bases). Trimming removed 4 bases from V and 3 bases from J, with 10 bases in between. The CDR3 totals 13 residues. In germline, CDR1 is SGHRS, CDR2 YFSETQ. The CDR3 nucleotides are TGCGCCAGCAGCCTGGACAGTGACTATGGCTACACCTTC. It translates to CASSLDSDYGYTF. The full variable domain, completed using reference TRBV5-1 and TRBJ1-2, is KAGVTQTPRYLIKTRGQQVTLSCSPISGHRSVSWYQQTPGQGLQFLFEYFSETQRNKGNFPGRFSGRQFSNSRSEMNVSTLELGDSALYLCASSLDSDYGYTFGSGTRLTVV.

The chain recombines TRBV12-3 or TRBV12-4 with TRBJ1-6; no clear D. V was clipped by 6 bases and J by 6 bases, with 3 bases between them. The CDR3 loop spans 11 amino acids. CDR3 bases: TGTGCCAGCAGGAGTAATTCACCCCTCCACTTT. Its translation is CASRSNSPLHF.